This TCR beta chain was recorded in a study of beta chain features in type 1 diabetes. Across the whole study: Across all samples, over 85 million sorted cells were examined.

This CDR3 region has 16 residues. With 3 bases clipped from V and 6 bases from J, the junction kept 11 bases outside the gene matches. Germline assignment: CDR1 SGHAT and CDR2 FQNNGV. This clone was observed a handful of times. Its antigen is currently unknown. The investigators reverse transcribed all of the isolated RNA, so they sequenced expressed TCRB transcripts. TCRdb keeps only in-frame clones here, not all; method: immunoSEQ multiplex PCR. The sample shows more than 55,000 clones, 52% of them seen only once. Study outcomes and limitations: Researchers report that Type 1 diabetes patients had moderately but significantly shorter TCRB CDR3s across all four CD4+ subsets.

V gene TRBV11-2 combines with J gene TRBJ2-7; 10 nucleotides line up with TRBD2. The origin of this receptor is a middle-aged woman with type 1 diabetes. The sample consisted of Tregs from blood. The CDR3 DNA follows: TGTGCCAGCAGCTTCCCTAGCGGGGGCTTTCAGGGCGAGCAGTACTTC. It is translated as CASSFPSGGFQGEQYF. The full variable domain, with the rest looked up from reference TRBV11-2 and TRBJ2-7, is EAGVAQSPRYKIIEKRQSVAFWCNPISGHATLYWYQQILGQGPKLLIQFQNNGVVDDSQLPKDRFSAERLKGVDSTLKIQPAKLEDSAVYLCASSFPSGGFQGEQYFGPGTRLTVT.